These T cell receptor beta chains were read from a single sample in a study of cytomegalovirus exposure and HLA in healthy donors. Using immunoSEQ multiplex PCR, the repertoire was profiled, and TCRdb retains in-frame clones only, with some absent. The data contain approximately 220,000 clones, 75% to 90% of them seen just once; the ten biggest clones take up roughly 0.7%. The source material was PBMCs. Every receptor here comes from a boy younger than 10 in good health and CMV-seronegative. The CDR3 runs from the conserved cysteine through the conserved F or W. The D gene is left open where the match is weak. Expanded clones get a size class; other rows say once, few or many, or leave the size out.

TRBV6-5	-	TRBJ1-1	-	TGTGCCAGCAGTTCCTCGATTAGTCGAGAGGAAGCTTTCTTT	CASSSSISREEAFF
TRBV19	-	TRBJ2-5	-	TGTGCCAGTAGTACAGGGGTTCACGAGACCCAGTACTTC	CASSTGVHETQYF
TRBV2	-	TRBJ2-2	-	TGTGCCAGCAGTGGTGTCAATAACACCGGGGAGCTGTTTTTT	CASSGVNNTGELFF
TRBV5-6	-	TRBJ1-2	TRBD1	TGTGCCAGCAGCTTGAGGGGGCAGGGCGTGGGGTATGGCTACACCTTC	CASSLRGQGVGYGYTF
TRBV7-3	-	TRBJ2-5	-	TGTGCCAGCAGCTTAAACGGCGGGGGCCAAGAGGCCCAGTACTTC	CASSLNGGGQEAQYF
TRBV29-1	once	TRBJ2-3	-	TGCAGCGTTGAAGGAGGGTTTGATACGCAGTATTTT	CSVEGGFDTQYF
TRBV5-6	few	TRBJ2-3	TRBD2	TGTGCCAGCAGCTTGGAGGGACTAGCGGGAAGCAATACGCAGTATTTT	CASSLEGLAGSNTQYF
TRBV29-1	-	TRBJ1-1	-	TGCAGCGCCCTGAGCACTGAAGCTTTCTTT	CSALSTEAFF
TRBV19	-	TRBJ1-4	-	TGTGCCTCTCAAGGAGGGGTCCACGAAAAACTGTTTTTT	CASQGGVHEKLFF
TRBV7-9	-	TRBJ2-7	-	TGTGCCAGCAGCCCTACCTACGAGCAGTACTTC	CASSPTYEQYF